This TCR beta chain appears in the sequencing data of a study of T-cell memory formation after mild COVID-19. The CDR3 length is 14 residues. V was trimmed by 6 bases and J by 0 bases, leaving 9 bases between them. CDR1 and CDR2 (germline): DFQATT, SNEGSKA (reference sequence). This clonotype was seen a handful of times. The antigen is unknown. Study outcomes and limitations: Prior to infection, memory already included some responding clones, suggesting cross-reactive memory joined.

TCRdb called the 5' RACE reads again in MiXCR, with one record for every CDR3 protein. The table lists about 130,000 distinct CDR3 sequences, about 6% of them singletons, with 2% to 2.5% in the top ten. V gene TRBV20-1 combines with J gene TRBJ2-6; D remains unclear. Sequencing input: PBMCs or a T cell subset sorted from them (not recorded which). This clonotype originated in an adult woman who had mild COVID-19 (a few samples of this study predate the infection). Cell type and time point are not known. CDR3 protein: CSATMNSGANVLTF. For the CDR3, the DNA is TGCAGTGCAACTATGAACTCTGGGGCCAACGTCCTGACTTTC.